The 18 T cell receptor beta chains below come from one sample, sequenced in a study of T-cell memory formation after mild COVID-19. TCRdb recomputed calls from the 5' RACE reads with MiXCR, one row per CDR3 protein. The sample yields a few hundred thousand distinct CDR3 sequences, approximately 9% seen once. The source material was PBMCs or a T cell subset sorted from them (not recorded which). Source of these receptors: a young man who had mild COVID-19 (a few samples of this study predate the infection). Cell type and time point are not known.

This clonotype was observed a few times. This chain joins TRBV6-5 and TRBJ2-7; 9 bases map to TRBD1. This CDR3 is 17 amino acids long. The germline CDR1 and CDR2 sequences are MNHEY and SVGAGI. V was pared by 2 bases and J by 2 bases, with 10 bases of the junction left unmatched. This chain's CDR3 is CASSYTKQGASTYEQYV. For the CDR3, the DNA is TGTGCCAGCAGTTACACTAAACAGGGGGCTTCTACCTACGAGCAGTACGTC.

This clonotype showed up many times. CDR3 region: CASRASSGGYEQYF. The CDR3 coding sequence is TGTGCCAGCAGGGCTTCTAGCGGGGGCTACGAGCAGTACTTC. V gene TRBV2 combines with J gene TRBJ2-7, with TRBD2 identical over 10 bases. The J segment lost 3 bases and the V segment lost 6 bases, leaving 5 bases of the junction unmatched. This CDR3 is built from 14 residues. Germline CDR1 reads SNHLY; CDR2 reads FYNNEI.

The chain uses TRBV6-2 or TRBV6-3 and TRBJ1-4; no definite D call. The CDR3 loop spans 13 amino acids. Germline V lookup: CDR1 MNHEY, CDR2 SVGEGT. V lost 10 bases to trimming and J lost 5 bases, with 14 bases between them. CDR3 protein: CATWTAMNEKLFF. The CDR3 DNA is TGTGCCACCTGGACGGCTATGAATGAAAAACTGTTTTTT.

The CDR3 protein is CATSETGVPAQHF. The CDR3 DNA sequence: TGTGCCACCAGTGAAACAGGGGTCCCGGCCCAGCATTTT. This chain joins TRBV24-1 and TRBJ1-5, with 7 bases aligning to TRBD1. There are 13 residues in the CDR3. Germline V lookup: CDR1 KGHDR, CDR2 SFDVKD. V lost 4 bases and J lost 11; bases outside the gene matches: 7.

This chain joins TRBV11-1 and TRBJ2-7; D is perhaps TRBD1 (5 bases). V was shortened by 1 base and J by 5 bases, with 9 bases between the two germline ends. The CDR3 covers 13 residues. Germline assignment: CDR1 SGHAT and CDR2 FQDESV (reference sequence). The CDR3: CASSLEGVHEQYV. As DNA, the CDR3 is TGTGCCAGCAGCTTAGAAGGGGTCCACGAGCAGTACGTC.

This clonotype was detected only a few times. This chain uses TRBV9 with TRBJ1-1, with a tentative D call TRBD1 (5 bases). Trimming took off 1 base at V and 4 bases at J, with 11 bases between the two ends. The CDR3 loop spans 14 amino acids. CDR1 and CDR2 from the germline V gene are SGDLS and YYNGEE. The CDR3 protein is CASSVMGVGTEAFF. CDR3 nucleotide sequence: TGTGCCAGCAGCGTAATGGGGGTGGGCACTGAAGCTTTCTTT.

This clonotype was counted between two and nine times. The V and J genes are TRBV7-9 and TRBJ2-5; 7 nucleotides agree with TRBD1. The J segment lost 3 bases and the V segment lost 5 bases, leaving 6 bases of the junction unmatched. The CDR3 covers 14 residues. Germline V gene lookup returns CDR1 SEHNR and CDR2 FQNEAQ (reference sequence). The CDR3 protein is CASSDITGEETQYF. The CDR3 DNA reads as TGTGCCAGCAGCGACATTACAGGGGAAGAGACCCAGTACTTC.

Only a few counts were recorded for this clonotype. This chain links TRBV20-1 with TRBJ2-3; D possibly matches TRBD1 or TRBD2 (5 bases each). The CDR3 has 15 amino acids. Germline CDR1 is DFQATT and CDR2 is SNEGSKA (reference sequence). Trimming took off 3 bases at V and 2 bases at J, with 15 bases between the two ends. The CDR3 DNA reads as TGCAGTGCTAGTCGGGCAGGGAGATTCACAGATACGCAGTATTTT. Translated, it gives CSASRAGRFTDTQYF.

The chain is built from TRBV5-4 and TRBJ2-5; 7 nucleotides agree with TRBD1. The CDR3 consists of 13 residues. With V trimmed by 5 bases and J by 5 bases, 6 bases remained unmatched. The germline CDR1 and CDR2 sequences are SGHNT and YYREEE (reference sequence). CDR3 in DNA: TGTGCCAGCAGGACAGGGTCTGCGGAGACCCAGTACTTC. As protein: CASRTGSAETQYF.

The V and J genes are TRBV7-9 and TRBJ2-3; no clear D gene. The CDR3 consists of 15 residues. V dropped 4 bases and J dropped 0 bases, with 11 bases sitting between them. Germline assignment: CDR1 SEHNR and CDR2 FQNEAQ (reference sequence). CDR3 DNA sequence: TGTGCCAGCAGCTCCGAGCGAGGTAGCACAGATACGCAGTATTTT. As protein: CASSSERGSTDTQYF.

In this sample, this clonotype turned up many times. J is TRBJ2-3 and V is TRBV7-2, with TRBD2 identical over 9 bases. CDR1 and CDR2 from the germline V gene are SGHTA and FQGNSA. This CDR3 is 19 amino acids long. Germline trimming cut 5 bases from V and 0 bases from J; bases unmatched to any gene: 15. CDR3 protein: CASSLPISGGHSSTDTQYF. The CDR3 region has the DNA TGTGCCAGCAGCCTCCCGATTAGCGGGGGCCACTCTAGCACAGATACGCAGTATTTT.

This clonotype turned up a few times. The chain carries TRBV7-2 and TRBJ1-2, with TRBD1 matching 7 bases. Germline assignment: CDR1 SGHTA and CDR2 FQGNSA. The CDR3 has 15 amino acids. J was trimmed by 7 bases and V by 4 bases; bases with no gene match: 12. CDR3 in DNA: TGTGCCAGCAGCTCGTCGACAGGGAGTACGGGTGGCTACACCTTC. Amino acid sequence: CASSSSTGSTGGYTF.

This clonotype was seen only a few times. The rearrangement links TRBV20-1 to TRBJ1-2; D possibly corresponds to TRBD1 (6 bases). The V and J ends lost 5 bases and 2 bases respectively, with 12 bases between them. The CDR3 totals 13 residues. CDR1 is DFQATT, CDR2 SNEGSKA, per germline (reference sequence). This CDR3 is CSAPPQGNYGYTF. The CDR3 DNA sequence: TGCAGTGCTCCCCCACAGGGAAACTATGGCTACACCTTC.

There are a few counts of this clonotype. Sequence at one end of the junction differs from germline and may be a read error. The chain recombines TRBV5-1 with TRBJ1-5; D may be TRBD1 (5 bases). The CDR3 is 14 amino acids. Germline CDR1 SGHRS, CDR2 YFSETQ. CDR3 in amino acids: CASRLDTSNQPQHF. CDR3 DNA: TGCGCCAGCAGATTGGACACCAGCAATCAGCCCCAGCATTTT.

This clonotype was seen a few times. This chain uses TRBV7-3 with TRBJ2-2; D gene uncertain. This CDR3 is built from 15 residues. Trimming left V 5 bases short and J 0 bases short, with 10 bases between. Germline CDR1 and CDR2: SGHTA and FQGTGA. CDR3 DNA sequence: TGTGCCAGCAGCCCCTACAATCCGAACACCGGGGAGCTGTTTTTT. This codes for CASSPYNPNTGELFF.

This clonotype was detected only a few times. The chain employs TRBV5-1 and TRBJ2-2; 8 nucleotides line up with TRBD1. This CDR3 has 16 residues. Germline loops: CDR1 SGHRS, CDR2 YFSETQ. The junction had 7 bases not matched to a gene; V was cut back by 4 bases and J by 2 bases. The CDR3, as DNA: TGCGCCAGCAGCAAAAGACAGGGGCCTAACACCGGGGAGCTGTTTTTT. Its translation: CASSKRQGPNTGELFF.

The chain recombines TRBV4-1 with TRBJ2-3, with 8 bases lining up with TRBD1. The CDR3 extends over 15 amino acids. CDR1 and CDR2 from the germline V gene are MGHRA and YSYEKL. After removal of 2 bases from V and 5 bases from J, the junction contained 6 bases not matched to a gene. DNA for the CDR3: TGCGCCAGCAGCCAAACAGGGGGGCCCGAAGATACGCAGTATTTT. It translates to CASSQTGGPEDTQYF.

This clonotype occurred many times. The chain joins TRBV7-3 to TRBJ2-3; 8 bases map to TRBD2. V lost 5 bases, J lost 5 bases, and 12 bases stayed unmatched. Germline CDR1 reads SGHTA; CDR2 reads FQGTGA. The CDR3 is 16 amino acids. The CDR3 DNA is TGTGCCAGCAGCCCTCGGGGGGGGGCTGGAGGAGATACGCAGTATTTT. It translates to CASSPRGGAGGDTQYF.